One sample yielded the 13 T cell receptor beta chains listed below, sequenced in a study of blood T cell repertoires in COVID-19. This table comes from immunoSEQ multiplex PCR, and its TCRdb copy is limited to in-frame clones, with some not included. The sample includes around 190,000 clones, about nine tenths of them seen just once. The sample comprised PBMCs or T cells enriched from blood (not recorded which). All receptors come from a woman aged 18-29 years who had recovered from COVID-19.

This rearrangement joins TRBV7-9 to TRBJ2-1; 11 nucleotides agree with TRBD1. Germline CDR1 SEHNR, CDR2 FQNEAQ (reference sequence). V shed 1 base and J 6 bases; nucleotides not matched to a gene: 2. The CDR3 length is 15 residues. Here the CDR3 reads CASSLVGTGGNEQFF. In DNA form, the CDR3 reads TGTGCCAGCAGCTTAGTCGGGACAGGGGGCAATGAGCAGTTCTTC.

The chain carries TRBV28 and TRBJ1-5; D remains unclear. CDR3 length: 12 amino acids. V was pared by 5 bases and J by 4 bases, with 6 bases between. CDR1 is MDHEN and CDR2 is SYDVKM in the germline V gene. The CDR3 coding sequence is TGTGCCAGCAGTCCCGGTAATCAGCCCCAGCATTTT. This gives the protein CASSPGNQPQHF.

The chain combines TRBV4-3 with TRBJ2-5; D not certain. Trimming removed 0 bases at V and 7 bases at J, with 6 bases between. The CDR3 is 12 residues long. Germline V gene sequence: CDR1 LGHNA, CDR2 YSLEER. The CDR3 region has the DNA TGCGCCAGCAGCCAAGATTCCGGGACCCAGTACTTC. Its translation: CASSQDSGTQYF.

This chain connects TRBV5-4 to TRBJ1-2; 9 bases line up with TRBD1. V lost 1 base and J lost 6; bases outside the gene matches: 4. The germline V gene has CDR1 SGHNT and CDR2 YYREEE (reference sequence). The CDR3 covers 14 residues. CDR3 amino acids: CASSLPGQGNGYTF. The DNA for the CDR3 is TGTGCCAGCAGCTTGCCGGGACAGGGAAATGGCTACACCTTC.

CDR3 DNA: TGTGCCACCAGCAGGGGGACTGGGCGGGAGGGCACCGGGGAGCTGTTTTTT. Its translation: CATSRGTGREGTGELFF. The chain employs TRBV15 and TRBJ2-2, with TRBD2 matching 9 bases. Germline CDR1 reads LNHNV; CDR2 reads YYDKDF (reference sequence). The V gene end was trimmed by 3 bases and the J gene end by 4 bases; junction bases not matched to a gene: 9. This CDR3 has 17 residues.

A single count supports this clone. Written as DNA, the CDR3 is TGTGCCTGGAGTGTAGTTTTGCCAGGGCTCCTCTTGGACTATGGCTACACCTTC. Protein: CAWSVVLPGLLLDYGYTF. V and J are TRBV30 and TRBJ1-2, with TRBD1 as a possible D gene (5 bases). The CDR3 is made up of 18 amino acids. Trimming stripped 0 bases from V and 3 bases from J, with 23 bases between. Germline loops: CDR1 GTSNPN, CDR2 SVGIG (reference sequence).

V usage is TRBV7-9 and J usage is TRBJ2-5; D might be TRBD2 (7 bases). Trimming took 5 bases from V and 6 from J, leaving 19 bases between them. This CDR3 comprises 15 residues. Looked up from germline, CDR1 is SEHNR and CDR2 is FQNEAQ (reference sequence). This CDR3 reads CASSRGEQGGKTQYF. The CDR3 nucleotides are TGTGCCAGCAGCCGCGGAGAACAGGGAGGGAAGACCCAGTACTTC.

The V gene is TRBV7-9, the J gene TRBJ2-1, with 14 nucleotides matching TRBD2. There are 14 residues in the CDR3. The germline V gene encodes CDR1 SEHNR and CDR2 FQNEAQ (reference sequence). After removal of 1 base from V and 15 bases from J, the junction contained 5 bases not matched to a gene. This chain's CDR3 is CASSLGGLAGDGFF. The CDR3 nucleotides read TGTGCCAGCAGCTTAGGGGGACTAGCGGGAGACGGGTTCTTC.

The chain combines TRBV5-1 with TRBJ2-7, with 10 bases lining up with TRBD2. In germline, CDR1 is SGHRS, CDR2 YFSETQ. This CDR3 has 15 residues. After removal of 3 bases from V and 2 bases from J, the junction contained 5 bases not matched to a gene. Here the CDR3 reads CASSSGLAVPYEQYF. CDR3 bases: TGCGCCAGCAGCTCCGGACTAGCGGTTCCCTACGAGCAGTACTTC.

The chain carries TRBV2 and TRBJ1-2, with 9 bases aligning to TRBD1. The germline gives CDR1 SNHLY, CDR2 FYNNEI. This CDR3 has 12 residues. Trimming cost V 6 bases and J 8 bases; bases outside gene matches: 4. CDR3 sequence reads: CASSRTGEGYTF. The CDR3 region has the DNA TGTGCCAGCAGCCGGACAGGGGAAGGCTACACCTTC.

The gene calls are TRBV6-5 and TRBJ1-2, with 7 positions matching TRBD1. CDR3 length equals 13 residues. The germline V gene has CDR1 MNHEY and CDR2 SVGAGI. The trim removed 6 bases at V and 3 bases at J, leaving 4 bases unmatched. As DNA, the CDR3 is TGTGCCAGCAGGATGACAGGGCACTATGGCTACACCTTC. It is translated as CASRMTGHYGYTF.

This chain joins TRBV5-6 and TRBJ2-7; D is perhaps TRBD1 (6 bases). Trimming removed 4 bases at V and 5 bases at J, with 10 bases between. CDR1 is SGHDT, CDR2 YYEEEE, per germline. This CDR3 contains 12 residues. This CDR3 is CASSRGQNEQYF. In nucleotides, the CDR3 is TGTGCCAGCAGCAGAGGACAGAACGAGCAGTACTTC.

The chain joins TRBV20-1 to TRBJ2-1, with D maybe TRBD2 (6 bases). The CDR3 spans 15 residues. Trimming removed 3 bases at V and 0 bases at J, with 12 bases between. Per germline, CDR1 DFQATT and CDR2 SNEGSKA (reference sequence). The CDR3 reads CSASGRDLSYNEQFF. As DNA, the CDR3 is TGCAGTGCTAGTGGGCGGGACCTCTCCTACAATGAGCAGTTCTTC.